The present entry profiles one T cell receptor (beta chain) with its context. Its specificity is unknown. V was clipped by 7 bases and J by 0 bases, with 13 bases between them. The CDR3 contains 15 residues. The V gene's germline CDR1 is MNHEY and CDR2 SVGEGT. TCRdb independently ran MiXCR on the reads; one entry per CDR3 protein. The data contain about 310,000 distinct CDR3 sequences, 15% to 20% of them singletons. This specimen belongs to a study of T cell repertoires in cytomegalovirus infection. Study-level information: Indications of both CMV infection and matching HLA type were provided by public TCR beta signatures. Whole-study findings and limits: Dominating the ex vivo response were TCR beta clonotypes that were CMV-specific and HLA-C-restricted. The study identified carriers of CMV plus the relevant HLA from cumulative public TCR beta family frequency.

Input material: PBMCs. The chain combines TRBV6-2 or TRBV6-3 with TRBJ1-3; D remains unclear. The sequence was obtained from a human donor in good health (CMV status not recorded). Some clones in this sample may be carry-over from other donors' samples. The CDR3 region has the DNA TGTGCCAGCAATAGACTACGGAGCTCTGGAAACACCATATATTTT. Translation gives CASNRLRSSGNTIYF.